A single sample gave rise to the 23 T cell receptor beta chains below, sequenced in a study of T cell responses to AZD1222 COVID-19 vaccine. Method: immunoSEQ multiplex PCR; TCRdb's copy keeps in-frame clones and lacks some. Of about 130,000 clones in the sample, 93% were seen once. This sample comprised peripheral blood, obtained on day 0 of AZD1222 vaccination. The receptors stem from an adult in good health.

The V call is TRBV29-1, the J call TRBJ1-4; D gene uncertain. The CDR3 extends over 13 amino acids. Trimming took 7 bases from V and 5 from J, leaving 14 bases between them. Per germline, CDR1 SQVTM and CDR2 ANQGSEA. The chain's CDR3 is CSASQNKNEKLFF. The CDR3 DNA sequence: TGCAGCGCCTCCCAGAATAAAAATGAAAAACTGTTTTTT.

This rearrangement joins TRBV5-1 to TRBJ1-2; TRBD1 might be the D (5 bases). Trimming removed 3 bases from V and 7 bases from J, with 16 bases in between. This CDR3 is 14 amino acids long. Germline assignment: CDR1 SGHRS and CDR2 YFSETQ. CDR3 residues: CASSSGPGGGGYTF. Here the CDR3 DNA reads TGCGCCAGCAGCTCCGGGCCGGGCGGGGGTGGCTACACCTTC.

The rearrangement links TRBV5-4 to TRBJ1-4, with no clear D. CDR3 size: 14 residues. V gave up 0 bases and J gave up 5 bases, with 8 bases separating them. Germline V gene lookup returns CDR1 SGHNT and CDR2 YYREEE (reference sequence). The CDR3 is CASSLDGTNEKLFF. The CDR3 nucleotides are TGTGCCAGCAGCTTGGACGGAACAAATGAAAAACTGTTTTTT.

This clone was counted only a few times. V is TRBV5-5 and J is TRBJ2-7; D possibly corresponds to TRBD2 (5 bases). Germline CDR1 and CDR2: SGHKS and YYEKEE (reference sequence). CDR3 size: 14 residues. V was cut by 4 bases and J by 3 bases, with 14 bases left in between. The CDR3 nucleotides read TGTGCCAGCAGCGTACGAGGGCTAGACTACGAGCAGTACTTC. It specifies CASSVRGLDYEQYF.

V usage is TRBV7-3 and J usage is TRBJ2-1; possibly TRBD2 for D (5 bases). The CDR3 is made up of 10 amino acids. Germline V lookup: CDR1 SGHTA, CDR2 FQGTGA. CDR3 loop: CAGRGSQQFF. The CDR3 DNA is TGTGCTGGGAGAGGGTCGCAGCAGTTCTTC. Supplemented by reference TRBV7-3 and TRBJ2-1, the full variable domain reads GAGVSQTPSNKVTEKGKYVELRCDPISGHTALYWYRQSLGQGPEFLIYFQGTGAADDSGLPNDRFFAVRPEGSVSTLKIQRTERGDSAVYLCAGRGSQQFFGPGTRLTVL.

The chain is built from TRBV7-9 and TRBJ2-1; no reliable D call. The germline gives CDR1 SEHNR, CDR2 FQNEAQ (reference sequence). The CDR3 is made up of 12 amino acids. V gave up 1 base and J gave up 7 bases, with 5 bases separating them. CDR3 protein: CASSLGLNEQFF. Here the CDR3 DNA reads TGTGCCAGCAGCTTAGGACTGAATGAGCAGTTCTTC.

The chain links TRBV7-7 to TRBJ2-5, with unresolved D. The CDR3 runs to 13 residues. The germline V gene has CDR1 SSHAT and CDR2 FNYEAQ (reference sequence). The V and J ends lost 1 base and 3 bases respectively, with 6 bases between them. For the CDR3, the DNA is TGTGCCAGCAGCTTAGGGCAGAAAGAGACCCAGTACTTC. The encoded protein is CASSLGQKETQYF. The full variable domain, rest sourced from reference TRBV7-7 and TRBJ2-5, is GAGVSQSPRYKVTKRGQDVTLRCDPISSHATLYWYQQALGQGPEFLTYFNYEAQPDKSGLPSDRFSAERPEGSISTLTIQRTEQRDSAMYRCASSLGQKETQYFGPGTRLLVL.

J is TRBJ1-2 and V is TRBV19; D ambiguous. V lost 3 bases and J 4 bases, leaving 18 bases between the germline ends. Germline CDR1 reads LNHDA; CDR2 reads SQIVND (reference sequence). The CDR3 consists of 16 residues. The CDR3 DNA sequence: TGTGCCAGTAGTATTTCGGGAGGTGCAGCCCTCTATGGCTACACCTTC. As protein: CASSISGGAALYGYTF.

This clone appeared once. The gene calls are TRBV6-5 and TRBJ1-6, with 7 nucleotides matching TRBD1. V dropped 7 bases and J dropped 7; count of bases not matched to a gene: 7. The germline V gene has CDR1 MNHEY and CDR2 SVGAGI. The CDR3 has 14 residues. CDR3 coding DNA: TGTGCCAGCACCCTCACAGGGGAGAATTCACCCCTCCACTTT. Amino acid sequence: CASTLTGENSPLHF.

The chain joins TRBV13 to TRBJ2-1; D is perhaps TRBD1 (6 bases). The CDR3 totals 17 residues. CDR1 PRHDT and CDR2 FYEKMQ come from the germline V gene (reference sequence). Trimming left V 3 bases short and J 0 bases short, with 15 bases between. The CDR3 DNA is TGTGCCAGCAGCTTGCCGTATAGGGGGAGCTCCTACAATGAGCAGTTCTTC. Its protein is CASSLPYRGSSYNEQFF.

This clone was seen once. The chain recombines TRBV7-9 with TRBJ1-1, with 7 bases aligning to TRBD1. This CDR3 region has 14 residues. The germline V gene encodes CDR1 SEHNR and CDR2 FQNEAQ (reference sequence). With 3 bases clipped from V and 0 bases from J, the junction kept 1 base outside the gene matches. CDR3 nucleotide sequence: TGTGCCAGCAGCTTTGGGACAGTGAACACTGAAGCTTTCTTT. Residues: CASSFGTVNTEAFF.

CDR3 in amino acids: CASSFAGTSGRNNEQFF. CDR3 nucleotides: TGTGCCAGCAGCTTTGCGGGGACTAGCGGGAGGAACAATGAGCAGTTCTTC. V is TRBV7-9 and J is TRBJ2-1; 15 nucleotides agree with TRBD2. With V trimmed by 3 bases and J by 5 bases, 5 bases remained unmatched. Germline V gene data show CDR1 as SEHNR and CDR2 as FQNEAQ (reference sequence). This CDR3 contains 17 residues.

This clone was observed a single time. J is TRBJ1-4 and V is TRBV6-6; possible D gene TRBD1, 5 bases. The length of the CDR3 is 14 residues. CDR1 and CDR2 (germline): MNHNY, SVGAGI (reference sequence). Trimming stripped 5 bases from V and 5 bases from J, with 12 bases between. This CDR3 is CASSPGPNNEKLFF. DNA of the CDR3: TGTGCCAGCAGTCCGGGGCCCAACAATGAAAAACTGTTTTTT.

The chain couples TRBV29-1 to TRBJ2-1; no clear D gene. The V and J ends lost 4 bases and 7 bases respectively, with 17 bases between them. The germline V gene encodes CDR1 SQVTM and CDR2 ANQGSEA. This CDR3 has 14 amino acids. For the CDR3, the DNA is TGCAGCGTTGTGGCCAACCTACTCCCGAATGAGCAGTTCTTC. This translates into CSVVANLLPNEQFF.

This chain connects TRBV4-1 to TRBJ2-7, with D unclear. With 0 bases removed from V and 3 bases from J, the gap between germline ends came to 9 bases. Germline-derived CDR1 and CDR2 are MGHRA and YSYEKL. The CDR3 extends over 14 amino acids. CDR3 region: CASSQDPPHYEQYF. CDR3 coding DNA: TGCGCCAGCAGCCAAGATCCGCCACACTACGAGCAGTACTTC.

Concerning this clone: The junction shows a germline mismatch at one end, possibly a read error. The chain joins TRBV19 to TRBJ1-1; D unclear. Per the germline V gene, CDR1 is LNHDA and CDR2 is SQIVND (reference sequence). The CDR3 loop spans 14 amino acids. The CDR3 loop reads CASTDLPMNTEAFF. Here the CDR3 DNA reads TGTGCAAGTACGGATCTCCCGATGAACACTGAAGCTTTCTTT.

V usage is TRBV24-1 and J usage is TRBJ2-2; D possibly corresponds to TRBD1 (5 bases). This CDR3 is built from 15 residues. The germline CDR1 and CDR2 sequences are KGHDR and SFDVKD. V was pared by 3 bases and J by 1 base, with 8 bases between. CDR3 DNA sequence: TGTGCCACCAGTGATACGACAGTGAACACCGGGGAGCTGTTTTTT. Protein: CATSDTTVNTGELFF.

The V and J genes are TRBV11-1 and TRBJ2-5; 8 nucleotides align to TRBD1. The CDR3 totals 15 residues. Germline values: CDR1 SGHAT, CDR2 FQDESV (reference sequence). The J segment lost 5 bases and the V segment lost 6 bases, leaving 11 bases of the junction unmatched. Here the CDR3 reads CASSYIPGGAETQYF. CDR3 nucleotides: TGTGCCAGCAGTTATATTCCAGGGGGCGCCGAGACCCAGTACTTC. The full variable domain, rest sourced from reference TRBV11-1 and TRBJ2-5, is EAEVAQSPRYKITEKSQAVAFWCDPISGHATLYWYRQILGQGPELLVQFQDESVVDDSQLPKDRFSAERLKGVDSTLKIQPAELGDSAMYLCASSYIPGGAETQYFGPGTRLLVL.

Only one count was recorded for this clone. V gene TRBV4-1 combines with J gene TRBJ1-4; a weak D match, TRBD1 (5 bases). V was clipped by 1 base and J by 8 bases, with 11 bases between them. The CDR3 runs to 14 residues. Looked up from germline, CDR1 is MGHRA and CDR2 is YSYEKL. CDR3 DNA: TGCGCCAGCAGCCAAGGCAGGGTGGACGAAAAACTGTTTTTT. This codes for CASSQGRVDEKLFF.

V is TRBV11-3 and J is TRBJ2-7; D is perhaps TRBD1 (6 bases). The V gene's germline CDR1 is SGHNT and CDR2 YENEEA. V gave up 4 bases and J gave up 3 bases, with 10 bases separating them. The CDR3 extends over 13 amino acids. The CDR3 spells CASSYRVGYEQYF. In DNA, the CDR3 is TGTGCCAGCAGCTACAGGGTAGGCTACGAGCAGTACTTC.

This chain joins TRBV6-1 and TRBJ2-2, with TRBD2 identical over 8 bases. The V and J ends lost 2 bases and 4 bases, in that order; junction bases with no gene match: 3. The CDR3 has 15 residues. Germline V gene data show CDR1 as MNHNS and CDR2 as SASEGT. The CDR3 loop is CASSELAGGTGELFF. The DNA for the CDR3 is TGTGCCAGCAGTGAATTGGCGGGAGGCACCGGGGAGCTGTTTTTT.

The chain combines TRBV24-1 with TRBJ2-1, with 7 bases lining up with TRBD1. V was clipped by 5 bases and J by 4 bases; unmatched bases: 7. CDR1 is KGHDR and CDR2 is SFDVKD in the germline V gene. There are 15 residues in the CDR3. This chain's CDR3 is CATSAEGAVYNEQFF. CDR3 coding DNA: TGTGCCACCAGTGCCGAGGGGGCCGTATACAATGAGCAGTTCTTC.

The chain couples TRBV7-8 to TRBJ2-6; D possibly matches TRBD1 or TRBD2 (5 bases each). CDR1 and CDR2 (germline): SGHVS, FQNEAQ. The germline V and J ends were trimmed by 5 bases and 0 bases, with 11 bases remaining between them. CDR3 length: 16 amino acids. CDR3 residues: CASSTGRNSGANVLTF. The CDR3 DNA follows: TGTGCCAGCAGCACGGGACGGAACTCTGGGGCCAACGTCCTGACTTTC.